One T cell receptor beta chain is described in this entry. Its antigen remains unknown. The CDR3 runs 14 residues. CDR1 is SEHNR, CDR2 FQNEAQ, per germline (reference sequence). V was pared by 5 bases and J by 8 bases, with 15 bases between. The data were taken from a study of OX40 agonist ivuxolimab in advanced cancers. Turning to the study itself: As their treatment, patients were administered ivuxolimab, an agonistic anti-OX40 (CD134) antibody. Treatment received earlier with anti-PD-1, anti-PD-L1 or anti-CTLA-4 agents was allowed, and around 36% had some.

Libraries were prepared by immunoSEQ multiplex PCR; TCRdb keeps only in-frame clonotypes and omits some of them. The sample holds under 25,000 clones, 80% to 90% seen once. Study observations and caveats: Some patients who did not respond also had low normalized T-cell clonal expansion. CD4+ T cells averaged fewer expanded clones than CD8+ T cells.

This receptor was identified in an adult with an advanced solid tumor such as melanoma, head and neck, liver or kidney cancer. Source: CD4+ or CD8+ T cells sorted from blood, taken in a trial of the OX40 agonist ivuxolimab. The rearrangement links TRBV7-9 to TRBJ1-4; unclear D gene. This chain's CDR3 is CASSGPPQWEKLFF. The CDR3 DNA reads as TGTGCCAGCAGCGGACCGCCCCAGTGGGAAAAACTGTTTTTT.